The next 12 T cell receptor beta chains were all read from a single sample in a study of shared clonotypes between healthy human individuals (dated by TCRdb to the early 2020s). Libraries came from the immunoSEQ multiplex PCR assay. The source is immuneACCESS, and TCRdb retained only in-frame sequences with V and J called. Part of the clones is not carried over; for the studies checked, unresolved V genes explain less than half of this, and the remainder is unexplained. The sample table shows millions of clones, and over 85% are seen once. The ten most abundant clones make up under 0.45% of the sample. What was sequenced was naive CD4+ T cells from PBMCs. Taken with the paper, the label for cell subset or site translates to: CD45RA+ positively selected. These receptors were taken from a man aged 18-30 years in good health. Some clones in this sample may be carry-over from other donors' samples.

The chain has TRBV5-4 and TRBJ2-7; D is undetermined. The length of the CDR3 is 15 residues. Germline-derived CDR1 and CDR2 are SGHNT and YYREEE (reference sequence). V was pared by 5 bases and J by 2 bases, with 17 bases between. CDR3 sequence: CASSQKANGAYEQYF. As DNA, the CDR3 is TGTGCCAGCAGTCAAAAGGCCAACGGCGCCTACGAGCAGTACTTC.

CDR3 sequence: CASSARQGDDTQYF. As DNA, the CDR3 is TGCGCCAGCAGTGCTCGGCAGGGGGATGATACGCAGTATTTT. The chain uses TRBV10-1 and TRBJ2-3, with 7 bases matching TRBD1. Germline V CDR1 and CDR2: WNHNN, SYGVQD (reference sequence). With 4 bases clipped from V and 6 bases from J, the junction kept 7 bases outside the gene matches. CDR3 length: 14 residues.

This clone was detected only a few times. Other DNA variants within this sample encode the same CDR3. The chain links TRBV19 to TRBJ2-3; D remains ambiguous. The CDR3 length is 12 residues. The V end lost 1 base, the J end lost 4 bases, and 3 bases lay between the germline ends. Per germline, CDR1 LNHDA and CDR2 SQIVND (reference sequence). The CDR3 reads CASSIAPDTQYF. DNA for the CDR3: TGTGCCAGTAGTATAGCCCCAGATACGCAGTATTTT.

This clone was picked up one time. This chain links TRBV28 with TRBJ1-4, with 8 bases matching TRBD1. The trim removed 6 bases at V and 7 bases at J, leaving 13 bases unmatched. This CDR3 has 16 amino acids. Germline loops: CDR1 MDHEN, CDR2 SYDVKM. CDR3: CASRPPPGQVGEKLFF. DNA for the CDR3: TGTGCCAGCAGACCCCCCCCGGGACAGGTTGGTGAAAAACTGTTTTTT.

The chain joins TRBV28 to TRBJ1-4; TRBD1 might be the D (5 bases). The length of the CDR3 is 15 residues. Germline V gives CDR1 MDHEN, CDR2 SYDVKM. V was pared by 8 bases and J by 7 bases, with 20 bases between. The CDR3 here is CASGLRTGGGEKLFF. CDR3 nucleotide sequence: TGTGCCAGCGGACTTCGGACGGGGGGAGGTGAAAAACTGTTTTTT.

V is TRBV28 and J is TRBJ1-2; D gene ambiguous. The germline V gene has CDR1 MDHEN and CDR2 SYDVKM. Trimming stripped 4 bases from V and 8 bases from J, with 11 bases between. This CDR3 spans 12 amino acids. The CDR3 nucleotides read TGTGCCAGCAGTTGGGATCCTGTCGGCTACACCTTC. Translation gives CASSWDPVGYTF.

The chain joins TRBV28 to TRBJ2-2, with 14 bases that match TRBD2. The CDR3 has 19 residues. V dropped 7 bases and J dropped 5; count of bases not matched to a gene: 15. Germline values: CDR1 MDHEN, CDR2 SYDVKM. CDR3 residues: CASTGTGTSGRVGTGELFF. Here the CDR3 DNA reads TGTGCCAGCACCGGAACCGGGACTAGCGGGAGAGTGGGGACCGGGGAGCTGTTTTTT.

V usage is TRBV7-9 and J usage is TRBJ1-1; no firm D call. The CDR3 is 16 amino acids. V gave up 2 bases and J gave up 5 bases, with 18 bases separating them. Germline assignment: CDR1 SEHNR and CDR2 FQNEAQ (reference sequence). The CDR3: CASSLKGLEKVTEAFF. CDR3 nucleotides: TGTGCCAGCAGCTTAAAAGGTCTGGAGAAGGTTACTGAAGCTTTCTTT.

The chain recombines TRBV6-4 with TRBJ1-2, with D unresolved. The V end was cut by 2 bases, the J end by 8 bases, with 18 bases between. The CDR3 consists of 15 residues. CDR1 is MRHNA, CDR2 SNTAGT, per germline. The CDR3 region has the DNA TGTGCCAGCAGTGACCCGCCGGACCAGTCGGGGGGCTACACCTTC. Amino acids: CASSDPPDQSGGYTF.

The J gene is TRBJ1-5, the V gene TRBV5-6; possibly TRBD1 for D (5 bases). Deletions cut 7 bases from V and 0 bases from J, with 17 bases between. Germline CDR1 is SGHDT and CDR2 is YYEEEE. The CDR3 spans 16 residues. The CDR3 DNA reads as TGTGCCAGCGTAAACGGGCGGACATTTAGCAATCAGCCCCAGCATTTT. This translates into CASVNGRTFSNQPQHF.

The chain is built from TRBV11-2 and TRBJ2-7; D is perhaps TRBD1 or TRBD2 (5 bases each). V lost 7 bases and J 4 bases, leaving 14 bases between the germline ends. The germline gives CDR1 SGHAT, CDR2 FQNNGV. The CDR3 runs 13 residues. The CDR3 here is CASTGPNLYEQYF. The CDR3 DNA is TGTGCCAGCACGGGACCAAATTTGTACGAGCAGTACTTC.

This clone showed up just once. The chain combines TRBV5-1 with TRBJ2-2; 10 bases are shared with TRBD2. The CDR3 loop spans 15 amino acids. The V gene's germline CDR1 is SGHRS and CDR2 YFSETQ. Trimming took 6 bases from V and 7 from J; bases not matched to a gene: 9. Here the CDR3 DNA reads TGCGCCAGCATTGGGCTAGCGGGAGTAAGCGGGGAGCTGTTTTTT. Protein: CASIGLAGVSGELFF.